The sequence of this T cell receptor (beta chain) was determined in a study of cytomegalovirus exposure and HLA in healthy donors. Findings and caveats of the study: Most subjects had HLA-A and HLA-B alleles reportedly predicted accurately by TCR beta sequences. Later genetic work tied a missense DCLRE1C variant to beta-chain V and J trimming.

This clone showed up just a few times. Its antigen is as yet unknown. PCR primers comprised 60 Vbeta and 13 Jbeta primers. This table comes from immunoSEQ multiplex PCR, and its TCRdb copy is limited to in-frame clones, with some not included. The sample gives roughly 140,000 clones, approximately 71% of which show up once; 4.9% is in the top ten. Germline-derived CDR1 and CDR2 are SGHNT and YYREEE (reference sequence). The CDR3 length is 16 residues. V lost 5 bases to trimming and J lost 5 bases; unmatched junction nucleotides: 11. The rearrangement joins TRBV5-4 to TRBJ2-2; TRBD1 aligns across 8 bases. The specimen sequenced was PBMCs. This TCR was recovered from a woman between 50 and 59 years old in good health and CMV-seronegative. The CDR3 loop is CASSKDTGGRTGELFF. The CDR3 bases are TGTGCCAGCAGTAAGGATACAGGGGGACGGACCGGGGAGCTGTTTTTT.